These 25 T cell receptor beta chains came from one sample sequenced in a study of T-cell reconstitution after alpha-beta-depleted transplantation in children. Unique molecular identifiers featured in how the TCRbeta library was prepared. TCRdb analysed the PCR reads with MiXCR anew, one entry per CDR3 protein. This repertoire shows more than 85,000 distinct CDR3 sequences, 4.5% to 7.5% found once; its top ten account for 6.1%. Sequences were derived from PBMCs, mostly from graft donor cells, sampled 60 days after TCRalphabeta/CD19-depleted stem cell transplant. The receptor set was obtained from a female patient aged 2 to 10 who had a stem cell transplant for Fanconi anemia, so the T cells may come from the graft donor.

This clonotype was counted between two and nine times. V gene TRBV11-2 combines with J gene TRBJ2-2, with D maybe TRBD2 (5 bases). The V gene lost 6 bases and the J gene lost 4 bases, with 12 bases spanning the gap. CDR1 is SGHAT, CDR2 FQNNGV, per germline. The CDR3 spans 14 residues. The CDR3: CASRLSGSTGELFF. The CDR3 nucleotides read TGTGCCAGCAGACTCTCGGGAAGCACCGGGGAGCTGTTTTTT.

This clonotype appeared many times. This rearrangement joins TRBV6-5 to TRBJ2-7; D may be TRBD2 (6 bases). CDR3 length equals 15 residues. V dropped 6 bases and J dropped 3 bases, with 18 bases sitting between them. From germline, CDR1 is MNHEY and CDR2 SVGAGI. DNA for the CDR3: TGTGCCAGCAGAACCGGCGGGACTGTAAACTACGAGCAGTACTTC. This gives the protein CASRTGGTVNYEQYF.

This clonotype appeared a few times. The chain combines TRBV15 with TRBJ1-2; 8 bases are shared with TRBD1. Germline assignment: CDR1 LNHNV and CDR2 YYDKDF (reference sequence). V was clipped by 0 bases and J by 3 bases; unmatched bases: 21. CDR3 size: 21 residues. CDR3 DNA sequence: TGTGCCACCAGCAGAGAGACCCAACAACGGCTTTCACAGGGGGGGTACTATGGCTACACCTTC. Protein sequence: CATSRETQQRLSQGGYYGYTF.

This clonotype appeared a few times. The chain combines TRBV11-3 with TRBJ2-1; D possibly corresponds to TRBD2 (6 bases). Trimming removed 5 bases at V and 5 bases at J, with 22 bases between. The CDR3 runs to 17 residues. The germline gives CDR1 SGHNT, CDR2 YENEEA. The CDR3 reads CASSPGGVSKKDNEQFF. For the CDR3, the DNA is TGTGCCAGCAGCCCCGGAGGGGTGTCCAAAAAGGACAATGAGCAGTTCTTC.

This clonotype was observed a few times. This CDR3 is CSTDRRRRGYGYTF. CDR3 DNA: TGCAGCACTGACCGCCGGAGGAGGGGCTATGGCTACACCTTC. The V call is TRBV20-1, the J call TRBJ1-2, with D possibly matching TRBD1 (5 bases). The CDR3 totals 14 residues. The germline V gene has CDR1 DFQATT and CDR2 SNEGSKA (reference sequence).

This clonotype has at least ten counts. The CDR3 region is CSDGTGTDTQYF. In nucleotides, the CDR3 is TGCAGCGATGGGACGGGAACAGATACGCAGTATTTT. V is TRBV20-1 and J is TRBJ2-3; D could derive from TRBD1 or TRBD2 (5 bases each). CDR3 length equals 12 residues. Germline loops: CDR1 DFQATT, CDR2 SNEGSKA (reference sequence).

CDR3 sequence (DNA): TGCAGTGCTATTCGTTCGGCAGTCGGTGTCCCTAACTATGGCTACACCTTC. Its translation is CSAIRSAVGVPNYGYTF. V and J are TRBV20-1 and TRBJ1-2; no reliable D call. There are 17 residues in the CDR3. Germline values: CDR1 DFQATT, CDR2 SNEGSKA (reference sequence). V lost 4 bases to trimming and J lost 0 bases, with 21 bases between them.

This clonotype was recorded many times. The CDR3 bases are TGTGCCAGCAGTCCGAGACTGAACACCGGGGAGCTGTTTTTT. Its protein is CASSPRLNTGELFF. This chain joins TRBV28 and TRBJ2-2; D uncertain. The CDR3 runs to 14 residues. Germline CDR1 MDHEN, CDR2 SYDVKM. V was cut by 5 bases and J by 1 base, with 8 bases left in between. Filled out from reference TRBV28 and TRBJ2-2, the complete variable domain reads DVKVTQSSRYLVKRTGEKVFLECVQDMDHENMFWYRQDPGLGLRLIYFSYDVKMKEKGDIPEGYSVSREKKERFSLILESASTNQTSMYLCASSPRLNTGELFFGEGSRLTVL.

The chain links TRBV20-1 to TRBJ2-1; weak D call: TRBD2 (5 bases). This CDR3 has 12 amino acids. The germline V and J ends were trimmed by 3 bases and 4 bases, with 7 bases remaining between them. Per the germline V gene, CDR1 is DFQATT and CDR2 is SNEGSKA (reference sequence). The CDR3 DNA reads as TGCAGTGCTAGTCGGACTTACAATGAGCAGTTCTTC. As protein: CSASRTYNEQFF.

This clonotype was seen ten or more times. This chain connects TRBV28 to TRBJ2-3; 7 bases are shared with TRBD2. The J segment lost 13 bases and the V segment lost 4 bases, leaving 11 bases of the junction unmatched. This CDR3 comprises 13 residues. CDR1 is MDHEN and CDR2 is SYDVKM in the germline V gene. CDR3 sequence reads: CASSSRSGAREYF. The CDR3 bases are TGTGCCAGCAGTTCGAGGAGCGGGGCCCGGGAGTATTTT.

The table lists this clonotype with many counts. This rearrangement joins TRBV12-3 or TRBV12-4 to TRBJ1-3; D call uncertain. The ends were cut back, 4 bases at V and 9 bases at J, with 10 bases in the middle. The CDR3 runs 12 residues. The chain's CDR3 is CASSYSDGTIYF. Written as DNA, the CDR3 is TGTGCCAGCAGTTACAGTGACGGCACCATATATTTT.

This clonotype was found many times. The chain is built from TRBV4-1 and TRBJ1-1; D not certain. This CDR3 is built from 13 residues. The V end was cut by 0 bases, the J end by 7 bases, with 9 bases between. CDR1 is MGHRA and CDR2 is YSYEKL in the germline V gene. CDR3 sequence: CASSQEKQFEAFF. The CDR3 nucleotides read TGCGCCAGCAGCCAAGAAAAGCAGTTTGAAGCTTTCTTT.

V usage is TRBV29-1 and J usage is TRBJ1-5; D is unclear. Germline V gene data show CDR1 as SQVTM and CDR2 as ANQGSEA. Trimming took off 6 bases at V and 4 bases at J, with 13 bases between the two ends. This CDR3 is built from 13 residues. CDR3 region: CSVLTTGNQPQHF. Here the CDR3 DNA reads TGCAGCGTCCTTACAACGGGAAATCAGCCCCAGCATTTT.

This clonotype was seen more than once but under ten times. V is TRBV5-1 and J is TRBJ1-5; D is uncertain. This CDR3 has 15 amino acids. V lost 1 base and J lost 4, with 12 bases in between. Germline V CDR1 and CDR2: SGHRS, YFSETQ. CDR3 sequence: CASSLSGLGNQPQHF. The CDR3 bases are TGCGCCAGCAGCTTGTCGGGGTTGGGAAATCAGCCCCAGCATTTT.

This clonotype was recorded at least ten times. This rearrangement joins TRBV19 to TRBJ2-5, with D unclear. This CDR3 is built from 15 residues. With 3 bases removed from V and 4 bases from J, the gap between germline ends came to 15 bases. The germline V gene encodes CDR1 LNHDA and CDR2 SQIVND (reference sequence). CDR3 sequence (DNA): TGTGCCAGTAGTATTTCTAACGTGGCCGGAGAGACCCAGTACTTC. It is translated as CASSISNVAGETQYF.

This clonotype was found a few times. In DNA, the CDR3 is TGCGCCAGCATAGGGGCAGATACGCAGTATTTT. Translation gives CASIGADTQYF. The rearrangement joins TRBV5-1 to TRBJ2-3; D possibly corresponds to TRBD1 (5 bases). V lost 6 bases and J lost 4, with 6 bases in between. The germline V gene has CDR1 SGHRS and CDR2 YFSETQ. The CDR3 has 11 residues.

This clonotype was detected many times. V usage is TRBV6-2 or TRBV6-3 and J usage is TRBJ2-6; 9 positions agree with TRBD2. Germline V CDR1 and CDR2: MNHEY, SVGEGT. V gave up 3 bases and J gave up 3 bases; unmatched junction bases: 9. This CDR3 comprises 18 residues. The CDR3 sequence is CASSYPGGRAGGANVLTF. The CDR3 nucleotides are TGTGCCAGCAGTTATCCTGGCGGGAGGGCCGGTGGGGCCAACGTCCTGACTTTC.

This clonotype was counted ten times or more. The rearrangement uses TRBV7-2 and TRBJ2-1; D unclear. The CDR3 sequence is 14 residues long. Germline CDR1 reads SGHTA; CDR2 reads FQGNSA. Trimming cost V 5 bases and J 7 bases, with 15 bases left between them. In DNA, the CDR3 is TGTGCCAGCAGCCGCGTGACTGCCAAAAATGAGCAGTTCTTC. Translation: CASSRVTAKNEQFF.

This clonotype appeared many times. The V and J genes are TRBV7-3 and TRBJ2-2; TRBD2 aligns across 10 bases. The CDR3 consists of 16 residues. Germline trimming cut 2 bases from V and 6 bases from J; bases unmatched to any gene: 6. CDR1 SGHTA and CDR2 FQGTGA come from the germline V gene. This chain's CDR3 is CASSLAAGGLAGELFF. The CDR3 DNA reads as TGTGCCAGCAGCTTAGCAGCGGGAGGGCTTGCCGGGGAGCTGTTTTTT.

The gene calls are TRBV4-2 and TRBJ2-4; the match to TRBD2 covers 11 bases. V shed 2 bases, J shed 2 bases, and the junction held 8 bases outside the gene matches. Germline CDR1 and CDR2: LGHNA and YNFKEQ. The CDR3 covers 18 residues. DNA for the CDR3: TGTGCCAGCAGCCAATTTAGCGGGGGGGCCAAGTCCAAAAACATTCAGTACTTC. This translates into CASSQFSGGAKSKNIQYF.

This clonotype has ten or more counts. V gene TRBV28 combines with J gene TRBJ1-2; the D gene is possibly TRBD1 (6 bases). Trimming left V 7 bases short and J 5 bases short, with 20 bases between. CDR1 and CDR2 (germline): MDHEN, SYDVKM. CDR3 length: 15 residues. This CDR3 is CASKVPGQGWYGYTF. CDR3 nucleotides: TGTGCCAGCAAGGTCCCGGGGCAGGGGTGGTATGGCTACACCTTC.

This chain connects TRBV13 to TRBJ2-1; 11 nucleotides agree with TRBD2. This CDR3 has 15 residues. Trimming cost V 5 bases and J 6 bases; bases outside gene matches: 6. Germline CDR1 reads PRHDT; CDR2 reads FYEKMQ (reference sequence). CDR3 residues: CASSPPGLAVNEQFF. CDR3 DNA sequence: TGTGCCAGCAGCCCGCCGGGACTAGCGGTCAATGAGCAGTTCTTC.

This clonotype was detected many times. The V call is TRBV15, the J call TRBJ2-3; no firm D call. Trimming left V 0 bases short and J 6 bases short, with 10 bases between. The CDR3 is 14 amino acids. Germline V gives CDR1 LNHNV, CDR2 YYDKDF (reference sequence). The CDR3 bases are TGTGCCACCAGCAGAGATGTTTTTATGGATACGCAGTATTTT. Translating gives CATSRDVFMDTQYF.

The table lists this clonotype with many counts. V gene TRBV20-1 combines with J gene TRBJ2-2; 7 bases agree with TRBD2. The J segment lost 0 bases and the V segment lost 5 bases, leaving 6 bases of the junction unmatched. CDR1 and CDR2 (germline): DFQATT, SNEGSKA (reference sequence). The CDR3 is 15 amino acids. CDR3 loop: CSAQSGETNTGELFF. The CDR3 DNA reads TGCAGTGCTCAGAGCGGGGAGACGAACACCGGGGAGCTGTTTTTT.

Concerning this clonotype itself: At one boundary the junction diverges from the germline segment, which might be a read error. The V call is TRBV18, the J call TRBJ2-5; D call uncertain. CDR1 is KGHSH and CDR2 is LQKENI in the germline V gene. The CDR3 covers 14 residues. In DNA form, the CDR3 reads TGTGCCAGCTCACCACTCCAAGTCAAAGAGTCCCAGTACTTC. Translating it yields CASSPLQVKESQYF. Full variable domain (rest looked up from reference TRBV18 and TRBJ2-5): NAGVMQNPRHLVRRRGQEARLRCSPMKGHSHVYWYRQLPEEGLKFMVYLQKENIIDESGMPKERFSAEFPKEGPSILRIQQVVRGDSAAYFCASSPLQVKESQYFGPGTRLLVL.